Shown below are 5 T cell receptor beta chains from a single sample sequenced in a study of blood T cells in healthy people across ages. The use of a sample-barcoded 5' primer and a J-beta primer mix characterized a second PCR of roughly 7 to 11 cycles. TCRdb itself ran the 5' RACE reads through MiXCR, one entry per CDR3 protein. The data hold over 700,000 distinct CDR3 sequences, with 40% to 65% observed a single time. The sample comprised blood. These receptors originate from a man older than 75 in good health.

This clonotype is a singleton in its sample. The chain couples TRBV7-9 to TRBJ2-3, with D hard to call. Between the trimmed V and J ends, which lost 4 bases and 1 base, there was a span of 12 bases. Germline CDR1 SEHNR, CDR2 FQNEAQ (reference sequence). This CDR3 region has 15 residues. The CDR3 loop reads CASSYRGSGTDTQYF. The CDR3 nucleotides are TGTGCCAGCAGCTATAGAGGTTCCGGCACAGATACGCAGTATTTT. The full variable domain, in which reference TRBV7-9 and TRBJ2-3 provide the parts outside the CDR3, is DTGVSQNPRHKITKRGQNVTFRCDPISEHNRLYWYRQTLGQGPEFLTYFQNEAQLEKSRLLSDRFSAERPKGSFSTLEIQRTEQGDSAMYLCASSYRGSGTDTQYFGPGTRLTVL.

V and J are TRBV11-3 and TRBJ2-1; D might be TRBD1 or TRBD2, each matching 5 bases. From germline, CDR1 is SGHNT and CDR2 YENEEA. V was shortened by 3 bases and J by 7 bases, with 13 bases between the two germline ends. The CDR3 length is 14 residues. Written as DNA, the CDR3 is TGTGCCAGCAGCTTCAGTGGGACCACTAATGAGCAGTTCTTC. Encoded protein: CASSFSGTTNEQFF.

In this sample, this clonotype turned up a few times. This chain connects TRBV5-5 to TRBJ2-3, with 8 bases lining up with TRBD1. The CDR3 totals 13 residues. In germline, CDR1 is SGHKS, CDR2 YYEKEE (reference sequence). Unmatched junction bases numbered 3, after V lost 1 base and J lost 8 bases. CDR3 coding DNA: TGTGCCAGCAGCTTGATCGGACAGGGTACGCAGTATTTT. It is translated as CASSLIGQGTQYF.

The V call is TRBV19, the J call TRBJ2-1; 9 bases are shared with TRBD2. This CDR3 is 14 amino acids long. V lost 7 bases and J lost 2; bases outside the gene matches: 3. CDR1 LNHDA and CDR2 SQIVND come from the germline V gene (reference sequence). The CDR3 reads CASTVAGAYNEQFF. CDR3 sequence (DNA): TGTGCCAGTACTGTAGCGGGAGCCTACAATGAGCAGTTCTTC.

This clonotype was recorded once. This chain links TRBV30 with TRBJ2-6, with D unclear. The germline V gene has CDR1 GTSNPN and CDR2 SVGIG (reference sequence). V was clipped by 0 bases and J by 4 bases, with 10 bases between them. This CDR3 is 15 amino acids long. The CDR3 DNA reads as TGTGCCTGGAGTGTAAAGGTCCCCGGGGCCAACGTCCTGACTTTC. Its protein product is CAWSVKVPGANVLTF.